One and the same sample provided the 11 T cell receptor beta chains below, sequenced in a study of CD8 T cells in ankylosing spondylitis. TCRdb ran MiXCR on the 5' RACE reads and lists one entry per CDR3 protein. The sample has 200,000 to 300,000 distinct CDR3 sequences, more than 25% seen once. Sequencing was performed on blood, either unsorted or a sorted T cell fraction (not recorded which). All receptors come from a male donor with ankylosing spondylitis or in good health (not recorded which).

V gene TRBV11-2 combines with J gene TRBJ2-1; no reliable D call. V was clipped by 7 bases and J by 4 bases, with 5 bases between them. The germline V gene has CDR1 SGHAT and CDR2 FQNNGV. The CDR3 contains 11 residues. CDR3 residues: CASTQYNEQFF. CDR3 nucleotide sequence: TGTGCCAGCACCCAATACAATGAGCAGTTCTTC.

This clonotype was seen more than once but under ten times. The chain links TRBV20-1 to TRBJ1-3, with D possibly being TRBD1 (6 bases). V lost 6 bases and J lost 2, with 14 bases in between. Germline CDR1 and CDR2: DFQATT and SNEGSKA (reference sequence). CDR3 length: 14 residues. The CDR3 protein is CSAPKQGPGNTIYF. The CDR3 DNA follows: TGCAGTGCCCCGAAACAGGGCCCTGGAAACACCATATATTTT.

DNA for the CDR3: TGCAGTAACTTTGGAGCTAACCCGAACACCGGGGAGCTGTTTTTT. Translating gives CSNFGANPNTGELFF. The chain carries TRBV29-1 and TRBJ2-2; no reliable D call. Germline V gives CDR1 SQVTM, CDR2 ANQGSEA. This CDR3 region has 15 residues.

This clonotype was found once. The J gene is TRBJ2-2, the V gene TRBV7-3, with no clear D. Per germline, CDR1 SGHTA and CDR2 FQGTGA. The CDR3 totals 17 residues. V dropped 5 bases and J dropped 7 bases, with 23 bases sitting between them. In DNA form, the CDR3 reads TGTGCCAGCAGCCCCCTGCCCACTTCTTATGGTGGCGGGGAGCTGTTTTTT. This translates into CASSPLPTSYGGGELFF. The full variable domain, completed using reference TRBV7-3 and TRBJ2-2, is GAGVSQTPSNKVTEKGKYVELRCDPISGHTALYWYRQSLGQGPEFLIYFQGTGAADDSGLPNDRFFAVRPEGSVSTLKIQRTERGDSAVYLCASSPLPTSYGGGELFFGEGSRLTVL.

The table lists this clonotype with many counts. The chain has TRBV20-1 and TRBJ1-6; D not certain. The CDR3 is 15 amino acids. Germline CDR1 DFQATT, CDR2 SNEGSKA (reference sequence). V lost 2 bases and J 8 bases, leaving 16 bases between the germline ends. DNA of the CDR3: TGCAGTGCTAGATGGAGGCCTGATTCTGATTCACCCCTCCACTTT. Translation gives CSARWRPDSDSPLHF.

This clonotype was seen only a few times. The CDR3 nucleotides are TGTGCCAGCAGCGCGACGGGGGGTAACTACGAGCAGTACTTC. Translated, it gives CASSATGGNYEQYF. V and J are TRBV9 and TRBJ2-7; 7 positions match TRBD2. The J segment lost 3 bases and the V segment lost 3 bases, leaving 6 bases of the junction unmatched. CDR1 SGDLS and CDR2 YYNGEE come from the germline V gene. The CDR3 runs to 14 residues.

This sequence joins TRBV29-1 and TRBJ2-5, with D possibly matching TRBD1 (6 bases). V dropped 0 bases and J dropped 4 bases, with 12 bases sitting between them. Germline V gene lookup returns CDR1 SQVTM and CDR2 ANQGSEA. The CDR3 loop spans 14 amino acids. CDR3 sequence (DNA): TGCAGCGTTGAAGACCCGCCAGGGGTAGAGACCCAGTACTTC. This translates into CSVEDPPGVETQYF. The variable domain in full, completed from reference TRBV29-1 and TRBJ2-5, reads SAVISQKPSRDICQRGTSLTIQCQVDSQVTMMFWYRQQPGQSLTLIATANQGSEATYESGFVIDKFPISRPNLTFSTLTVSNMSPEDSSIYLCSVEDPPGVETQYFGPGTRLLVL.

This clonotype was counted between two and nine times. V is TRBV29-1 and J is TRBJ1-3; no clear D gene. V gave up 7 bases and J gave up 0 bases, with 16 bases separating them. Germline V gene sequence: CDR1 SQVTM, CDR2 ANQGSEA. The CDR3 has 15 amino acids. The CDR3 DNA sequence: TGCAGCGCGGCTACGTGGGATCGCTCTGGAAACACCATATATTTT. Protein product: CSAATWDRSGNTIYF.

The chain combines TRBV28 with TRBJ2-1; D is possibly TRBD2 (6 bases). The CDR3 is 12 residues long. Trimming took off 6 bases at V and 6 bases at J, with 9 bases between the two ends. Germline V lookup: CDR1 MDHEN, CDR2 SYDVKM. This chain's CDR3 is CASRPGLNEQFF. The CDR3 nucleotides are TGTGCCAGCAGGCCGGGACTCAATGAGCAGTTCTTC.

The chain couples TRBV6-1 to TRBJ2-7; 7 bases are a match to TRBD2. Germline trimming cut 6 bases from V and 6 bases from J; bases unmatched to any gene: 8. Germline assignment: CDR1 MNHNS and CDR2 SASEGT. This CDR3 has 13 residues. The CDR3 region is CASRPGGMLEQYF. The CDR3 nucleotides read TGTGCCAGCAGGCCGGGAGGAATGCTCGAGCAGTACTTC.

There are a few counts of this clonotype. The rearrangement uses TRBV29-1 and TRBJ2-5, with 12 bases that match TRBD1. Trimming removed 6 bases from V and 5 bases from J; junction bases left unmatched: 7. From germline, CDR1 is SQVTM and CDR2 ANQGSEA. The CDR3 extends over 14 amino acids. The CDR3, as DNA: TGCAGCGTGTACGGGACAGGGGGCCGGGAGACCCAGTACTTC. Translation: CSVYGTGGRETQYF.